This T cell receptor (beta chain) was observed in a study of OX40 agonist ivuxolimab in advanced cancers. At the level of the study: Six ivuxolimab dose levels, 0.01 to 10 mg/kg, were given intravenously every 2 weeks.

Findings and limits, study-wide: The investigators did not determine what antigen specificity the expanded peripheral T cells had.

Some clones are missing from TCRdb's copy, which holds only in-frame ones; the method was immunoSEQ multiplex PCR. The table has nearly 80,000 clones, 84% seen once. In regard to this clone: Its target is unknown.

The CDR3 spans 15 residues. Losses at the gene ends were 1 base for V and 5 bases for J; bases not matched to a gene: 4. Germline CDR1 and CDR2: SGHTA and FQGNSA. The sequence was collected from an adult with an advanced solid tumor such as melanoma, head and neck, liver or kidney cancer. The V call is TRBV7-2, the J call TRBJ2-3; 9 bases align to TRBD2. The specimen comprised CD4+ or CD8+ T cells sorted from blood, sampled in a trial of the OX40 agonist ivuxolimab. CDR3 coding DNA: TGTGCCAGCAGCTTAGTCCAGCGGGGGGTAGATACGCAGTATTTT. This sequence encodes CASSLVQRGVDTQYF.